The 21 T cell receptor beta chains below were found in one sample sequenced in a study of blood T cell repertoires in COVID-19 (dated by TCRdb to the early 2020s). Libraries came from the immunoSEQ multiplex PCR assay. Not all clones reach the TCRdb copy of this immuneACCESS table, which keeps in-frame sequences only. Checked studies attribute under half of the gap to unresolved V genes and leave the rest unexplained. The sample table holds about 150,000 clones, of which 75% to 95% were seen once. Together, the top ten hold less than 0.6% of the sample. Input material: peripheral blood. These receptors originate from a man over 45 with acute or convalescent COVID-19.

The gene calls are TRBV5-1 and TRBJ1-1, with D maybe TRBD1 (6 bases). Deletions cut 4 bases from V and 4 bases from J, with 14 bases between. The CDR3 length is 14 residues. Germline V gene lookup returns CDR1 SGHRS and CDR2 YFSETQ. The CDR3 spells CASSPGGGTTEAFF. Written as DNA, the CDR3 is TGCGCCAGCAGCCCCGGGGGGGGCACCACTGAAGCTTTCTTT.

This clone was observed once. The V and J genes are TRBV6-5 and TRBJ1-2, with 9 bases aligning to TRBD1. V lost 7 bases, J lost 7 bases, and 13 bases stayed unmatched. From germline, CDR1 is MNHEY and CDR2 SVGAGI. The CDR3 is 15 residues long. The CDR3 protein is CASKVQGAIYGGYTF. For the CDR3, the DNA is TGTGCCAGCAAGGTACAGGGGGCCATTTACGGTGGCTACACCTTC.

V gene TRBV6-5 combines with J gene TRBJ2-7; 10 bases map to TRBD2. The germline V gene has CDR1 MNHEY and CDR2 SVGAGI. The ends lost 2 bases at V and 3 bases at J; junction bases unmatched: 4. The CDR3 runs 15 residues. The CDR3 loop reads CASSYGASGSYEQYF. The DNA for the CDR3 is TGTGCCAGCAGTTACGGGGCTAGCGGGAGCTACGAGCAGTACTTC.

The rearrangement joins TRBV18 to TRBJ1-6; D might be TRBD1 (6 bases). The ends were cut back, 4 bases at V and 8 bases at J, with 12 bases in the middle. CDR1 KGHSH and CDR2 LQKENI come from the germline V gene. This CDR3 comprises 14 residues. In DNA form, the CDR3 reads TGTGCCAGCTCACGGGGGCTTGGGGATTCACCCCTCCACTTT. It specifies CASSRGLGDSPLHF.

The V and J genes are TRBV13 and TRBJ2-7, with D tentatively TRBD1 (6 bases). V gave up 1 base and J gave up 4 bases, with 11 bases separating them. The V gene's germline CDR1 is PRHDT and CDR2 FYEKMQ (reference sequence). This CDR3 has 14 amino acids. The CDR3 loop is CASSLAARGYEQYV. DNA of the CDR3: TGTGCCAGCAGCTTAGCGGCCAGGGGATACGAGCAGTACGTC.

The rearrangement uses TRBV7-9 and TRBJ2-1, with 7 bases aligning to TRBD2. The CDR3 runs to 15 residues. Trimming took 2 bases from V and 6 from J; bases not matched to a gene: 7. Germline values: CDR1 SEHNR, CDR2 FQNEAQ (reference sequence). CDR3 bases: TGTGCCAGCAGCTTACGCCTAGCGGAGTTCAATGAGCAGTTCTTC. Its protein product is CASSLRLAEFNEQFF.

This chain's CDR3 is CASRRGLGFRNEQYF. The CDR3 DNA reads as TGCGCCAGCAGGAGGGGGTTGGGTTTTAGGAACGAGCAGTACTTC. This chain links TRBV4-1 with TRBJ2-7, with D perhaps TRBD1 (6 bases). V was cut by 6 bases and J by 5 bases, with 20 bases left in between. CDR1 is MGHRA, CDR2 YSYEKL, per germline. The CDR3 contains 15 residues.

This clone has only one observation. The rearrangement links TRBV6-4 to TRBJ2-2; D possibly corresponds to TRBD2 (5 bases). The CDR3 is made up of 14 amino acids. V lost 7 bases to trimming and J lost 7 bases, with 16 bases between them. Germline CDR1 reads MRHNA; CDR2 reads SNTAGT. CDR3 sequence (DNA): TGTGCCAGCAAGAAGAGGGAGTCTGGCGGGGAGCTGTTTTTT. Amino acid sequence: CASKKRESGGELFF.

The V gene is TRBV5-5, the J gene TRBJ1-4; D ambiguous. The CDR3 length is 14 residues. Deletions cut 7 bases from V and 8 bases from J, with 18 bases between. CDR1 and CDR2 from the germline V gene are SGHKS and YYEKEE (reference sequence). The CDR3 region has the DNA TGTGCCAGCGGGAGTCGAGTCTTAGGGGAAAAACTGTTTTTT. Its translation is CASGSRVLGEKLFF.

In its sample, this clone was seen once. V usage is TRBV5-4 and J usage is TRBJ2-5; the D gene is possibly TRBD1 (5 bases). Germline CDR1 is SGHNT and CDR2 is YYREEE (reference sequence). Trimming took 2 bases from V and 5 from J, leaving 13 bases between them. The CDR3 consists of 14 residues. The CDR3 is CASSFGHPGETQYF. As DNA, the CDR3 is TGTGCCAGCAGCTTCGGACACCCCGGGGAGACCCAGTACTTC.

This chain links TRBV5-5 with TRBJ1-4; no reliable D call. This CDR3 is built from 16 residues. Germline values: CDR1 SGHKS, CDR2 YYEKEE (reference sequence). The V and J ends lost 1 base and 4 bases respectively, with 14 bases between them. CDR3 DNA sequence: TGTGCCAGCAGCTTGTATCAGAACCGAGGTAATGAAAAACTGTTTTTT. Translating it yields CASSLYQNRGNEKLFF.

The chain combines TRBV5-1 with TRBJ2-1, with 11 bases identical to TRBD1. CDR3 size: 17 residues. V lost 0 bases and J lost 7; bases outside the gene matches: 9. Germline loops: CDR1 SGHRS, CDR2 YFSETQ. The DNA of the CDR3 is TGCGCCAGCAGCTTGGCCCTTTGGGGACAGGGGGAAAATGAGCAGTTCTTC. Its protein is CASSLALWGQGENEQFF.

CDR3 sequence: CAWSVLRTGAFNSPLHF. DNA of the CDR3: TGTGCCTGGAGTGTACTCCGGACAGGGGCCTTTAATTCACCCCTCCACTTT. The rearrangement links TRBV30 to TRBJ1-6, with 9 bases aligning to TRBD1. The length of the CDR3 is 17 residues. Germline V CDR1 and CDR2: GTSNPN, SVGIG (reference sequence). V lost 0 bases and J lost 6; bases outside the gene matches: 9.

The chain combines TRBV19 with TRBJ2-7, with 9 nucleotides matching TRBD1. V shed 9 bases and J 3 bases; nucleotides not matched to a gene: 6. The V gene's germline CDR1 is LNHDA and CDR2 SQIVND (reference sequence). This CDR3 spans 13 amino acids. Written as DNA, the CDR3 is TGTGCCAGCTCCGGGACAGGGCGCTACGAGCAGTACTTC. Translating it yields CASSGTGRYEQYF.

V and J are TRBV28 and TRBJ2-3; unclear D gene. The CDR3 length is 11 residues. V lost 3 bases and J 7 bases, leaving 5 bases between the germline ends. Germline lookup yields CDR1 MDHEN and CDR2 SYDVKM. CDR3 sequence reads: CASSFSYTQYF. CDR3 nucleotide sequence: TGTGCCAGCAGTTTTTCTTATACGCAGTATTTT.

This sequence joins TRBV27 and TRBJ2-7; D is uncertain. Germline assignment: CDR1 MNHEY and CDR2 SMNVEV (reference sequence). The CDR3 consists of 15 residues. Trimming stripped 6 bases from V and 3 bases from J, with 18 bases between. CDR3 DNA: TGTGCCAGCAGGCCCTCCACCTCCTTAGTCTACGAGCAGTACGTC. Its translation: CASRPSTSLVYEQYV.

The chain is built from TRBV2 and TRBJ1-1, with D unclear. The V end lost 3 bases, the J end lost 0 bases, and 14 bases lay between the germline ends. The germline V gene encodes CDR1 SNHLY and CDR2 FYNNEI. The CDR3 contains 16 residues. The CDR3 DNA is TGTGCCAGCAGTGATACGGGGATAGGGATGAACACTGAAGCTTTCTTT. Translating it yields CASSDTGIGMNTEAFF.

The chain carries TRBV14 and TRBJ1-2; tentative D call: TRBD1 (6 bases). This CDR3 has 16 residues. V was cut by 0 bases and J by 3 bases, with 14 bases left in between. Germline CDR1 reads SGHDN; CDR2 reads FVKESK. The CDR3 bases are TGTGCCAGCAGCCAAGATTCGACAGGAACCTACTATGGCTACACCTTC. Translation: CASSQDSTGTYYGYTF.

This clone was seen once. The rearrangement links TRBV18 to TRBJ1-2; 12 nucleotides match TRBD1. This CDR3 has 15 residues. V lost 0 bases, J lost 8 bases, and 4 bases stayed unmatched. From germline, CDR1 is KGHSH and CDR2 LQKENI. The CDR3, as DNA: TGTGCCAGCTCACCACCCGGGACAGGGGGCGTCGGCTACACCTTC. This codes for CASSPPGTGGVGYTF.

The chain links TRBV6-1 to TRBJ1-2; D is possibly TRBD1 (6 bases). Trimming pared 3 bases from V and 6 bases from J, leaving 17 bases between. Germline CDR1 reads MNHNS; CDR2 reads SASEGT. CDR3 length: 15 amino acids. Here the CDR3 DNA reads TGTGCCAGCAGTGAGCCAGGGGTCGGATACGATGGCTACACCTTC. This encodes CASSEPGVGYDGYTF.

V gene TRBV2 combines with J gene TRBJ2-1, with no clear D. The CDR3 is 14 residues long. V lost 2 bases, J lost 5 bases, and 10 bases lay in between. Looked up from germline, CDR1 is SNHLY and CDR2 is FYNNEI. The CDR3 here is CASSESQLHNEQFF. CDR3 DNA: TGTGCCAGCAGTGAAAGCCAACTACACAATGAGCAGTTCTTC.